The T cell receptor (beta chain) described here comes from a study of blood T cell repertoires in COVID-19. Across the whole study: Specimens from acute and convalescent COVID-19 originated in the United States, Italy and Spain. The analysed material was cDNA or gDNA that came from T cells, B-cell-depleted T cells, or PBMCs.

The V gene end was trimmed by 6 bases and the J gene end by 4 bases; junction bases not matched to a gene: 11. This CDR3 is built from 16 residues. Looked up from germline, CDR1 is MNHEY and CDR2 is SVGEGT. Original data processing: It was from reference gene primer amplification that nucleated cell counts were estimated. This table comes from immunoSEQ multiplex PCR, and its TCRdb copy is limited to in-frame clones, with some not included. V and J calls and clone size come straight from that table; D and trimming were deduced from the DNA. This sample yields about 88,000 clones, of which 70% to 90% are seen a single time; about 14% belongs to the top ten.

Sequencing was performed on peripheral blood. This receptor was taken from a woman in her sixties or seventies with acute or convalescent COVID-19. V is TRBV6-2 or TRBV6-3 and J is TRBJ1-1, with 10 bases lining up with TRBD1. The CDR3, as DNA: TGTGCCAGCAGCCTGACAGGGGGCCGACGGGGCACTGAAGCTTTCTTT. It specifies CASSLTGGRRGTEAFF.